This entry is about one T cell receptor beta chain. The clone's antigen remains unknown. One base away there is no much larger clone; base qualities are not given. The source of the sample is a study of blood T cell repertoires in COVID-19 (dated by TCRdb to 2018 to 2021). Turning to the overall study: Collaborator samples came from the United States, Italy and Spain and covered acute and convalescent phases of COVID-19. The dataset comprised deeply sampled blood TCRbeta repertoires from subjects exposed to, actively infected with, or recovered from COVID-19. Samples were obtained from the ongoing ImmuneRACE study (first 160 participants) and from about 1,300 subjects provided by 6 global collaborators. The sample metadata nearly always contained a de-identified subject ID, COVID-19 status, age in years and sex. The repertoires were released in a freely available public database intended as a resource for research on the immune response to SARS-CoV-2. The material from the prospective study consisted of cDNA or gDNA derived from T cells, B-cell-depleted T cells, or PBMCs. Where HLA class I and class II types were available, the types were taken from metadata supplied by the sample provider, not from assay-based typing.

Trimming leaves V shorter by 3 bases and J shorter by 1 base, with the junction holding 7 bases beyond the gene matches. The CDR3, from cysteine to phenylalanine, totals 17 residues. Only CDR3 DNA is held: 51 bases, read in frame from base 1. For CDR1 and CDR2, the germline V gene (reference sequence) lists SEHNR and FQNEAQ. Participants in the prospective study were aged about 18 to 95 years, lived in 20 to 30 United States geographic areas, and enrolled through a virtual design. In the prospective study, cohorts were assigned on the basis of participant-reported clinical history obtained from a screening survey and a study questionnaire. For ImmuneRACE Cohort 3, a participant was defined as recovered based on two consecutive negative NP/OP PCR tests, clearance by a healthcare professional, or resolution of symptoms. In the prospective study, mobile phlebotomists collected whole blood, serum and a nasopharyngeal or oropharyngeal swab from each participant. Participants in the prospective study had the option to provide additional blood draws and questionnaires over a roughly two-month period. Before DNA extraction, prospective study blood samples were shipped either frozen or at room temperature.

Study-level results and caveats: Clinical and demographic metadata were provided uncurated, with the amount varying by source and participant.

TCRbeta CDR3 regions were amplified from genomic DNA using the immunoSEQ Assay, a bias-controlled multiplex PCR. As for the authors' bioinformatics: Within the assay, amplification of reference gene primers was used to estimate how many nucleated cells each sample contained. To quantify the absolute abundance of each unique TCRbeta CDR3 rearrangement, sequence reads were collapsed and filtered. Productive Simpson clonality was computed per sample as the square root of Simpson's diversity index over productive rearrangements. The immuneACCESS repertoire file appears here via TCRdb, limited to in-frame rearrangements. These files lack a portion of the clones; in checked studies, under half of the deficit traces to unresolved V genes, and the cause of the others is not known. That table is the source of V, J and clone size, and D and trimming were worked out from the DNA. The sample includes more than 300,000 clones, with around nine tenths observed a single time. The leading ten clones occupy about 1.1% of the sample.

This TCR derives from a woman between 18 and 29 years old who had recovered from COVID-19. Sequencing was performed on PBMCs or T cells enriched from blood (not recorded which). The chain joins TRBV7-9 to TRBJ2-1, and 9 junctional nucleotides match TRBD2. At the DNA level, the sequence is TGTGCCAGCAGCTTCGGGGCAGCGGGGGGTTCCTACAATGAGCAGTTCTTC. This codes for CASSFGAAGGSYNEQFF.